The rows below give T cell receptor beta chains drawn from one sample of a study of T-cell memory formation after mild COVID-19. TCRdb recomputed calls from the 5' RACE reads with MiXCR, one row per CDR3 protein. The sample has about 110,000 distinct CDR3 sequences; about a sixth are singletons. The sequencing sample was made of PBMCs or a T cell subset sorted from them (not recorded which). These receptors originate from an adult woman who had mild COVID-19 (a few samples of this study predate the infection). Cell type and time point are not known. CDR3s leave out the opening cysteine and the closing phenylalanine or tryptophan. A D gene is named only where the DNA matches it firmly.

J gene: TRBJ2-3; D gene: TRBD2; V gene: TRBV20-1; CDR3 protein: SASRRSGGAIPSTDTQY
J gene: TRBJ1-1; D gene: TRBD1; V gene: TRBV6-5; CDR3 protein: ASSYDRATEAF
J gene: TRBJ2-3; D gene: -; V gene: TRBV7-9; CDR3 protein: ASSSRAAGPSTDTQY
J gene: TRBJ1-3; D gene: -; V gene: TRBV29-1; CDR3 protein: SVVLGAGNTIY
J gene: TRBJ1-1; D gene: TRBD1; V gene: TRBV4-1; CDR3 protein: ASSHGPGTGPNTEAF
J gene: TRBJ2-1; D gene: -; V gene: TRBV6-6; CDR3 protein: ASSYKVGGLNEQF
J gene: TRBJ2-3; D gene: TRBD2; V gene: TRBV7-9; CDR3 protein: ASSIPRDYLTDTQY
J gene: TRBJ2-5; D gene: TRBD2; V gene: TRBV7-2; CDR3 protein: ASSLARGFGTSGIQETQY
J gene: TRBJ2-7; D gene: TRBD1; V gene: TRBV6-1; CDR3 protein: ASSDDPGLTGRHEQY
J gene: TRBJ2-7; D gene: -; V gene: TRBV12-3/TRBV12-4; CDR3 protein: ASSSPSGPSDEQY
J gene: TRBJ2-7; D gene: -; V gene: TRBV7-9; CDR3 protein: ASSSFPRTPDEQY
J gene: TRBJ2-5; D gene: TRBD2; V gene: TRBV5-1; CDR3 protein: ASSPGRGGETQY
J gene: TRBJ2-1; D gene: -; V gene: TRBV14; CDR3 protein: ASSSGRDSYNEQF
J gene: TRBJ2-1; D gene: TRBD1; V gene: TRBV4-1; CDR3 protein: ASSQPGQGNEQF
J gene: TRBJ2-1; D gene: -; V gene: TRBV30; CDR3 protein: AWSAAVAIYNEQF